These 21 T cell receptor beta chains were all obtained from the same sample, sequenced in a study of blood T cell repertoires in COVID-19. TCRdb's copy holds only in-frame clones and misses some; the assay was immunoSEQ multiplex PCR. The sample contains under 500,000 clones, 80% to 90% of which appear only once. The sample was peripheral blood. The receptors derive from a woman under 40 with acute or convalescent COVID-19.

The chain joins TRBV12-5 to TRBJ1-4, with D possibly being TRBD1 (5 bases). This CDR3 has 14 residues. From germline, CDR1 is LGHNT and CDR2 FRNRAP. V lost 1 base and J lost 3, with 6 bases in between. CDR3 DNA: TGTGCTAGTGGTTTGGGACAGTCTAATGAAAAACTGTTTTTT. This gives the protein CASGLGQSNEKLFF.

The gene calls are TRBV5-1 and TRBJ1-1, with a weak D call TRBD1 (5 bases). The CDR3 length is 15 residues. Germline-derived CDR1 and CDR2 are SGHRS and YFSETQ. Trimming stripped 4 bases from V and 1 base from J, with 14 bases between. The CDR3 spells CASSPRGDWNTEAFF. As DNA, the CDR3 is TGCGCCAGCAGCCCCCGGGGGGACTGGAACACTGAAGCTTTCTTT.

The chain uses TRBV4-1 and TRBJ2-5; D unclear. The CDR3 extends over 18 amino acids. Germline CDR1 MGHRA, CDR2 YSYEKL. The V end was cut by 0 bases, the J end by 4 bases, with 21 bases between. As DNA, the CDR3 is TGCGCCAGCAGCCAAGATTCGGCAGGCTATACTTCACGAGAGACCCAGTACTTC. As protein: CASSQDSAGYTSRETQYF.

The V and J genes are TRBV9 and TRBJ2-7; TRBD1 agrees at 10 bases. The CDR3 loop spans 14 amino acids. With V trimmed by 2 bases and J by 5 bases, 4 bases remained unmatched. CDR1 SGDLS and CDR2 YYNGEE come from the germline V gene. In DNA form, the CDR3 reads TGTGCCAGCAGCGTGGGGACAGGGGCCAACGAGCAGTACTTC. Translating it yields CASSVGTGANEQYF.

J is TRBJ2-5 and V is TRBV7-6; D possibly corresponds to TRBD2 (5 bases). The CDR3 contains 14 residues. Trimming shortened V by 3 bases and J by 5 bases, and 13 bases separated the two germline ends. Germline V gives CDR1 SGHVS, CDR2 FNYEAQ. CDR3 sequence: CASSFLSGVETQYF. CDR3 DNA sequence: TGTGCCAGCAGCTTCCTTTCCGGGGTCGAGACCCAGTACTTC.

The chain links TRBV19 to TRBJ1-4; D remains ambiguous. Germline V CDR1 and CDR2: LNHDA, SQIVND (reference sequence). The CDR3 contains 14 residues. V lost 9 bases to trimming and J lost 1 base, with 12 bases between them. DNA of the CDR3: TGTGCCAGCCGGACCAGCGGAACTAATGAAAAACTGTTTTTT. Amino acid sequence: CASRTSGTNEKLFF.

This CDR3 is CASNGVAAFF. DNA for the CDR3: TGTGCCAGCAACGGTGTTGCGGCTTTCTTT. V gene TRBV5-8 combines with J gene TRBJ1-1, with no clear D. From germline, CDR1 is SGHTS and CDR2 YDEGEE. The CDR3 loop spans 10 amino acids. Trimming removed 6 bases from V and 11 bases from J, with 11 bases in between.

Only a few counts were recorded for this clone. The chain is built from TRBV6-1 and TRBJ2-6, with unresolved D. Germline-derived CDR1 and CDR2 are MNHNS and SASEGT. The CDR3 runs 15 residues. Trimming shortened V by 1 base and J by 0 bases, and 4 bases separated the two germline ends. The CDR3 loop reads CASSEDSSGANVLTF. For the CDR3, the DNA is TGTGCCAGCAGTGAAGACAGCTCTGGGGCCAACGTCCTGACTTTC.

The V gene is TRBV2, the J gene TRBJ1-4; D uncertain. The ends were cut back, 3 bases at V and 4 bases at J, with 12 bases in the middle. CDR1 is SNHLY, CDR2 FYNNEI, per germline. The CDR3 is 15 residues long. CDR3 sequence reads: CASSEESAFNEKLFF. The CDR3 bases are TGTGCCAGCAGTGAGGAGTCGGCTTTTAATGAAAAACTGTTTTTT.

CDR3 sequence: CASSLAGLWYF. In nucleotides, the CDR3 is TGTGCCAGCAGTTTAGCGGGACTATGGTACTTC. The V and J genes are TRBV28 and TRBJ2-7; 7 bases map to TRBD2. The CDR3 runs 11 residues. CDR1 is MDHEN, CDR2 SYDVKM, per germline. The J segment lost 12 bases and the V segment lost 2 bases, leaving 4 bases of the junction unmatched.

The chain employs TRBV6-5 and TRBJ1-6, with D unclear. CDR3 length equals 13 residues. Germline assignment: CDR1 MNHEY and CDR2 SVGAGI. Between the trimmed V and J ends, which lost 7 bases and 7 bases, there was a span of 11 bases. The CDR3 sequence: CASNRRENSPLHF. The CDR3 region has the DNA TGTGCCAGCAACAGACGGGAAAATTCACCCCTCCACTTT.

This chain connects TRBV10-3 to TRBJ1-2; D gene unclear. Trimming took off 3 bases at V and 5 bases at J, with 10 bases between the two ends. The V gene's germline CDR1 is ENHRY and CDR2 SYGVKD. The CDR3 has 13 residues. The CDR3 DNA is TGTGCCATCAGTGAACCCGCGGGGTATGGCTACACCTTC. It codes for CAISEPAGYGYTF.

The V and J genes are TRBV27 and TRBJ2-3; tentative D call: TRBD2 (7 bases). Germline V gives CDR1 MNHEY, CDR2 SMNVEV (reference sequence). V lost 2 bases and J lost 9, with 21 bases in between. This CDR3 region has 16 residues. The CDR3 region is CASSLGPPEGGDTQYF. Here the CDR3 DNA reads TGTGCCAGCAGTTTAGGCCCTCCCGAAGGGGGGGACACGCAGTATTTT.

V is TRBV5-1 and J is TRBJ1-4, with TRBD1 as a possible D gene (5 bases). There are 14 residues in the CDR3. V was cut by 1 base and J by 8 bases, with 12 bases left in between. Germline V gene lookup returns CDR1 SGHRS and CDR2 YFSETQ. The CDR3 DNA reads as TGCGCCAGCAGCTTGCGGCAGGGTGGCGAAAAACTGTTTTTT. Translation: CASSLRQGGEKLFF.

This chain connects TRBV24-1 to TRBJ2-5, with D possibly being TRBD1 (6 bases). Germline assignment: CDR1 KGHDR and CDR2 SFDVKD. This CDR3 region has 16 residues. The V gene lost 4 bases and the J gene lost 2 bases, with 16 bases spanning the gap. The CDR3 is CATSESLTGSQETQYF. In DNA form, the CDR3 reads TGTGCCACCAGTGAATCCCTGACAGGTTCGCAAGAGACCCAGTACTTC.

The chain joins TRBV12-3 or TRBV12-4 to TRBJ2-5; D might be TRBD2 (5 bases). V dropped 4 bases and J dropped 5 bases, with 11 bases sitting between them. This CDR3 is built from 13 residues. The CDR3 nucleotides are TGTGCCAGCAGTTCAGGACTGGTGGAGACCCAGTACTTC. It translates to CASSSGLVETQYF.

CDR3 in DNA: TGCGCCAGCAGTGACGGGGAAGCTTTCTTT. Its protein is CASSDGEAFF. The chain couples TRBV10-1 to TRBJ1-1; D is uncertain. V lost 3 bases and J 8 bases, leaving 4 bases between the germline ends. The CDR3 runs 10 residues. The germline gives CDR1 WNHNN, CDR2 SYGVQD (reference sequence).

This chain joins TRBV9 and TRBJ2-7; D might be TRBD1 (6 bases). V was clipped by 4 bases and J by 2 bases, with 16 bases between them. This CDR3 is 15 amino acids long. Germline V gene lookup returns CDR1 SGDLS and CDR2 YYNGEE. The CDR3 DNA reads as TGTGCCAGCAGCCCCCTAGGGGGAAACCCCTACGAGCAGTACTTC. It yields the protein CASSPLGGNPYEQYF. Full variable domain (missing parts from reference TRBV9 and TRBJ2-7): DSGVTQTPKHLITATGQRVTLRCSPRSGDLSVYWYQQSLDQGLQFLIQYYNGEERAKGNILERFSAQQFPDLHSELNLSSLELGDSALYFCASSPLGGNPYEQYFGPGTRLTVT.

The rearrangement joins TRBV3-1 (or the pseudogene TRBV3-2) to TRBJ2-1, with a tentative D call TRBD2 (6 bases). V dropped 4 bases and J dropped 5 bases, with 21 bases sitting between them. In germline, CDR1 is LGHDT, CDR2 YNNKEL (reference sequence). CDR3 size: 17 residues. The CDR3 sequence is CASSPHFGRGPDNEQFF. The CDR3 DNA follows: TGTGCCAGCAGCCCCCATTTTGGGCGGGGTCCAGACAATGAGCAGTTCTTC.

This chain links TRBV19 with TRBJ1-4; D possibly corresponds to TRBD1 (6 bases). CDR1 and CDR2 (germline): LNHDA, SQIVND (reference sequence). This CDR3 has 14 amino acids. With 3 bases removed from V and 7 bases from J, the gap between germline ends came to 12 bases. This CDR3 reads CASSISRDTEKLFF. CDR3 DNA: TGTGCCAGTAGTATTAGCCGGGACACTGAAAAACTGTTTTTT.

The chain combines TRBV6-4 with TRBJ2-3; possible D gene TRBD2, 5 bases. CDR1 and CDR2 from the germline V gene are MRHNA and SNTAGT. Trimming removed 10 bases from V and 2 bases from J, with 16 bases in between. The CDR3 is made up of 14 amino acids. The CDR3 DNA is TGTGCCACTAGCCCAATGGGCCCCACAGATACGCAGTATTTT. Encoded protein: CATSPMGPTDTQYF.